Below are 15 T cell receptor beta chains sequenced from a single sample in a study of blood T cell repertoires in COVID-19. Clones were read by immunoSEQ multiplex PCR, and TCRdb kept only the in-frame ones, dropping some. The sample consists of 150,000 to 200,000 clones, approximately 95% of them appearing once. The sample was peripheral blood. These receptors all come from a woman aged 55-70 years with COVID-19, enrolled during active disease.

This clone appeared once. This chain joins TRBV19 and TRBJ1-1; D is unclear. V was pared by 4 bases and J by 6 bases, with 6 bases between. Germline V lookup: CDR1 LNHDA, CDR2 SQIVND (reference sequence). CDR3 length equals 11 residues. CDR3 loop: CASSTSAEAFF. CDR3 nucleotides: TGTGCCAGTAGTACCAGCGCTGAAGCTTTCTTT.

Only one count was recorded for this clone. The chain joins TRBV6-6 to TRBJ2-1; tentative D call: TRBD1 (5 bases). Per the germline V gene, CDR1 is MNHNY and CDR2 is SVGAGI (reference sequence). This CDR3 is built from 12 residues. Trimming removed 4 bases at V and 10 bases at J, with 11 bases between. CDR3 loop: CASSFQGWEQFF. The CDR3 DNA sequence: TGTGCCAGCAGTTTCCAGGGTTGGGAGCAGTTCTTC.

The chain joins TRBV6-7 to TRBJ1-1; D remains ambiguous. TRBV6-7 is annotated as an ORF whose role is uncertain. This CDR3 spans 14 amino acids. Deletions cut 9 bases from V and 1 base from J, with 15 bases between. This CDR3 is CARDSGRQNTEAFF. CDR3 nucleotides: TGTGCCAGGGATTCTGGCAGGCAGAACACTGAAGCTTTCTTT.

This clone was seen a few times. This rearrangement joins TRBV4-2 to TRBJ1-2, with 8 bases identical to TRBD1. J was trimmed by 1 base and V by 0 bases; bases with no gene match: 7. The germline CDR1 and CDR2 sequences are LGHNA and YNFKEQ. This CDR3 region has 17 residues. CDR3 nucleotides: TGTGCCAGCAGCCAAGATCTCCCGACAGGGGATAACTATGGCTACACCTTC. Amino acids: CASSQDLPTGDNYGYTF.

Notes on this clone: An end of the junction does not agree with germline; a read error may underlie this. Other nucleotide sequences in the sample specify the same CDR3. V and J are TRBV9 and TRBJ2-1; 7 bases align to TRBD2. The germline V gene has CDR1 SGDLS and CDR2 YYNGEE. This CDR3 has 16 residues. The CDR3, as DNA: TGTGCCAGCAGCCGGGGGGACGGGGGTATCTACAATGAGCAATTCTTC. Amino acids: CASSRGDGGIYNEQFF.

The chain is built from TRBV9 and TRBJ2-7; maybe TRBD2 (6 bases). Germline assignment: CDR1 SGDLS and CDR2 YYNGEE. This CDR3 is built from 18 residues. V was clipped by 7 bases and J by 0 bases, with 26 bases between them. The CDR3 loop reads CASSPSGDPTGLSYEQYF. CDR3 DNA sequence: TGTGCCAGCTCACCCTCAGGAGATCCCACGGGACTCTCCTACGAGCAGTACTTC.

This clone came up once. V usage is TRBV18 and J usage is TRBJ1-4; possibly TRBD1 for D (6 bases). Germline V gives CDR1 KGHSH, CDR2 LQKENI. V shed 3 bases and J shed 7 bases, with 15 bases lying between them. The length of the CDR3 is 15 residues. The CDR3 loop is CASSPAPDRREKLFF. The CDR3, as DNA: TGTGCCAGCTCACCGGCTCCGGACAGACGTGAAAAACTGTTTTTT.

The chain combines TRBV5-4 with TRBJ1-3; D not resolved. From germline, CDR1 is SGHNT and CDR2 YYREEE (reference sequence). V lost 5 bases and J 0 bases, leaving 12 bases between the germline ends. CDR3 length: 15 residues. CDR3 in amino acids: CASSMSAISGNTIYF. In nucleotides, the CDR3 is TGTGCCAGCAGTATGTCAGCGATCTCTGGAAACACCATATATTTT. Complete variable domain (other parts from reference TRBV5-4 and TRBJ1-3): ETGVTQSPTHLIKTRGQQVTLRCSSQSGHNTVSWYQQALGQGPQFIFQYYREEENGRGNFPPRFSGLQFPNYSSELNVNALELDDSALYLCASSMSAISGNTIYFGEGSWLTVV.

The chain combines TRBV5-1 with TRBJ1-1; possible D gene TRBD1, 5 bases. Trimming shortened V by 3 bases and J by 8 bases, and 11 bases separated the two germline ends. The germline gives CDR1 SGHRS, CDR2 YFSETQ. This CDR3 contains 12 residues. CDR3 loop: CASSSTGEEAFF. CDR3 coding DNA: TGCGCCAGCAGCTCTACAGGCGAGGAAGCTTTCTTT.

This rearrangement joins TRBV7-8 to TRBJ2-5; 12 nucleotides align to TRBD2. This CDR3 region has 16 residues. J lost 4 bases, V lost 5 bases, and 8 bases had no gene match. Per germline, CDR1 SGHVS and CDR2 FQNEAQ. CDR3 sequence (DNA): TGTGCCAGCAGCGTGGGACTAGCGGGCTTTCGAGAGACCCAGTACTTC. Translated, it gives CASSVGLAGFRETQYF.

The V gene is TRBV2, the J gene TRBJ2-2; TRBD1 matches 7 bases. J lost 6 bases, V lost 5 bases, and 6 bases had no gene match. The CDR3 contains 14 residues. From germline, CDR1 is SNHLY and CDR2 FYNNEI. The CDR3 nucleotides read TGTGCCAGCAGTAGAGACAGGGCCCCCGGGGAGCTGTTTTTT. It yields the protein CASSRDRAPGELFF.

The V gene is TRBV6-2 or TRBV6-3, the J gene TRBJ2-1, with 8 nucleotides matching TRBD2. CDR3 length equals 16 residues. Trimming removed 0 bases from V and 10 bases from J; junction bases left unmatched: 11. Germline CDR1 MNHEY, CDR2 SVGEGT. The CDR3 is CASSYSRGGRRKEQFF. The CDR3 DNA reads as TGTGCCAGCAGTTACTCCCGGGGGGGCAGGAGGAAGGAGCAGTTCTTC.

The V gene is TRBV10-2, the J gene TRBJ1-1, with a weak D call TRBD1 (6 bases). The CDR3 extends over 14 amino acids. The V gene lost 4 bases and the J gene lost 4 bases, with 13 bases spanning the gap. Germline loops: CDR1 WSHSY, CDR2 SAAADI. The CDR3 DNA follows: TGCGCCAGCAGTGCCCAGGGGAGGGCCACTGAAGCTTTCTTT. Its translation is CASSAQGRATEAFF.

The chain joins TRBV29-1 to TRBJ2-7; D is perhaps TRBD1 (6 bases). Germline lookup yields CDR1 SQVTM and CDR2 ANQGSEA. Trimming removed 1 base from V and 2 bases from J, with 15 bases in between. The length of the CDR3 is 15 residues. The CDR3 nucleotides read TGCAGCGTTGAAGGTCCCGGGACATCCACCTACGAGCAGTACTTC. It codes for CSVEGPGTSTYEQYF.

The rearrangement links TRBV6-5 to TRBJ1-3; tentatively, D is TRBD1 (5 bases). Deletions cut 0 bases from V and 0 bases from J, with 9 bases between. Germline assignment: CDR1 MNHEY and CDR2 SVGAGI. The CDR3 runs 16 residues. CDR3 sequence: CASSYSTAYSGNTIYF. CDR3 bases: TGTGCCAGCAGTTACTCGACAGCGTACTCTGGAAACACCATATATTTT.